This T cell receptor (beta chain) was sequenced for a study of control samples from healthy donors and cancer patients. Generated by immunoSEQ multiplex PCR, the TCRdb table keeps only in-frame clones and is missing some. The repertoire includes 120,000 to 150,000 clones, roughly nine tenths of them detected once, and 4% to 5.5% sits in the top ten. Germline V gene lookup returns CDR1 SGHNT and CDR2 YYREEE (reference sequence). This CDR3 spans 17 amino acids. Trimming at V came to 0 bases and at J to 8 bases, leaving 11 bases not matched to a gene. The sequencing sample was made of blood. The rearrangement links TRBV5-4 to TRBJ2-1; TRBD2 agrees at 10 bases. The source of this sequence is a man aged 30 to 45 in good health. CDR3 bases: TGTGCCAGCAGCTTGGTTGGTCTAGCGGGAGAGGTCCATGAGCAGTTCTTC. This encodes CASSLVGLAGEVHEQFF.